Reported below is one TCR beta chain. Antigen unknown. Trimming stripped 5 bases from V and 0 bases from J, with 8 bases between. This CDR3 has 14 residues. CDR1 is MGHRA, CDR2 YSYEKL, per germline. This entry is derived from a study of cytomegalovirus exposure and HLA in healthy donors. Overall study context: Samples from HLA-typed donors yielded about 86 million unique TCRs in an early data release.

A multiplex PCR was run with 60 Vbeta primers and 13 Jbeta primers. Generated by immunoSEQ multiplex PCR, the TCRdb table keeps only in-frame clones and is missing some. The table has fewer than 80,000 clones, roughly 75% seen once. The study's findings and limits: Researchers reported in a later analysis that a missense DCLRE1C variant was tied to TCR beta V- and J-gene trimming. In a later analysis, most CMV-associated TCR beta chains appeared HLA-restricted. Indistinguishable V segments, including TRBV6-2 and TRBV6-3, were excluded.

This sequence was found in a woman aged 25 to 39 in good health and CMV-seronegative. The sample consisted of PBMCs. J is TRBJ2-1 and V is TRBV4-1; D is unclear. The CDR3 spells CASSFPGSYNEQFF. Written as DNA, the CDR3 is TGCGCCAGCAGCTTTCCGGGCTCCTACAATGAGCAGTTCTTC.